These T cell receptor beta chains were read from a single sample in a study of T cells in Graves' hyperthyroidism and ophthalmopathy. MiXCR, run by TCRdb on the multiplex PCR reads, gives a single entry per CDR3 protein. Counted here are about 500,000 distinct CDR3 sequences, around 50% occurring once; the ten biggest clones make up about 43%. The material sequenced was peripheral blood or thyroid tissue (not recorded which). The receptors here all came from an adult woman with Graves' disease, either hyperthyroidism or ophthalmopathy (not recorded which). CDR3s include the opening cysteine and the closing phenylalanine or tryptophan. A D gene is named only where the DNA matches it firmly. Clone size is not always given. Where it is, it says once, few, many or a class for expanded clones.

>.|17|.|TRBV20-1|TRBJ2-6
TGCAGTGCTAGGAAACTAGGAGGGAGCTCTGGGGCCAACGTCCTGACTTTC
CSARKLGGSSGANVLTF
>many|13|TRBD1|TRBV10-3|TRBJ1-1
TGTGCCATCACCAGACAGGGCGACACTGAAGCTTTCTTT
CAITRQGDTEAFF
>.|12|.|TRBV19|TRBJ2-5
TGTGCCAGTAGTATGAGGGAAGAGACCCAGTACTTC
CASSMREETQYF
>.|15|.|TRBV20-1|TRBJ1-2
TGCAGTGCTACGACAGTGGACACCGGGGACGATGGCTACACCTTC
CSATTVDTGDDGYTF
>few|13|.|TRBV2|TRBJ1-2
TGTGCCAGCAAAGAAGACGGCCTCTATGGCTACACCTTC
CASKEDGLYGYTF
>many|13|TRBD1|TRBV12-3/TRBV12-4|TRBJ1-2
TGTGCCAGCAGTTTAAGCAGGGGGCATGGCTACACCTTC
CASSLSRGHGYTF
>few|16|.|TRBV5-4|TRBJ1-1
TGTGCCAGCAGCCCGAAAGCCAAAGACAGGAACACTGAAGCTTTCTTT
CASSPKAKDRNTEAFF
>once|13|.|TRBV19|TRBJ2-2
TGTGCCAGTACTCAGCGGAACACCGGGGAGCTGTTTTTT
CASTQRNTGELFF
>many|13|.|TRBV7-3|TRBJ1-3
TGTGCCAGCAGCCTCTCCTCTAGGGACACCATATATTTT
CASSLSSRDTIYF
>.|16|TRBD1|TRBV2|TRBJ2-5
TGTGCCAGCAGTGTCGGGCTGGGACAGGGGGCGCGGGTCCAGTACTTC
CASSVGLGQGARVQYF
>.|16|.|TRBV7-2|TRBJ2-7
TGTGCCAGCAGCTTGTCCGCGGGACTTCAACCCTACGAGCAGTACTTC
CASSLSAGLQPYEQYF
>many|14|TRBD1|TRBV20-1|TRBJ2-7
TGCAGTGCCATCTCTGGGACAGGGGGTTTGGAGCAGTACTTC
CSAISGTGGLEQYF
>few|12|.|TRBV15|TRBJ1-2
TGTGCCACCAGCACGAGTAACTATGGCTACACCTTC
CATSTSNYGYTF
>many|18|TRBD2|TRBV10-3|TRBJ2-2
TGTGCCATCAGTGAGTCGATGAGACTAGCGGGATCGGTCGGGGAGCTGTTTTTT
CAISESMRLAGSVGELFF
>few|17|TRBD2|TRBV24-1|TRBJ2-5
TGTGCCACCAGTGACGAAGGGACTAGCGGGAGCGAAGAGACCCAGTACTTC
CATSDEGTSGSEETQYF
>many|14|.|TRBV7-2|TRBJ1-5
TGTGCCAGCAGCTCAGATTATAGCAATCAGCCCCAGCATTTT
CASSSDYSNQPQHF
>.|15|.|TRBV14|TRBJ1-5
TGTGCCAGCAGCTCCGGGTCAGGGGTCGGACAGCCCCAGCATTTT
CASSSGSGVGQPQHF
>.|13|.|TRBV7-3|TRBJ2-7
TGTGCCAGCAGCGTAAGCGGATCACACGAGCAGTACTTC
CASSVSGSHEQYF
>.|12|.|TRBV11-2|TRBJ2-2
TGTGCCAGCAGCACCTCGAGCGGGGAGCTGTTTTTT
CASSTSSGELFF
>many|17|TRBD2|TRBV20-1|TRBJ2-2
TGCAGTGCTAGAGTTAGCGGGAACGGTAAAGGCACCGGGGAGCTGTTTTTT
CSARVSGNGKGTGELFF
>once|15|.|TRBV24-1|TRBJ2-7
TGTGCCACCAGTGCGAAACCCCCGGACATCTACGAGCAGTACTTC
CATSAKPPDIYEQYF
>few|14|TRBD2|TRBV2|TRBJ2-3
TGTGCCAGCACCCCGGGACTACCAAATGATACGCAGTATTTT
CASTPGLPNDTQYF
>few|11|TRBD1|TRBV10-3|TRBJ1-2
TGTGCCGTAGGGACAGGTCTTGGCTACACCTTC
CAVGTGLGYTF
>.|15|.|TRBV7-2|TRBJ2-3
TGTGCCAGCAGCTTAAGGCGGGGTAGCACAGATACGCAGTATTTT
CASSLRRGSTDTQYF
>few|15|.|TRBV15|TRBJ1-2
TGTGCCACCAGCAGAGGATTTGGGACTAGCGGCGGCTACACCTTC
CATSRGFGTSGGYTF
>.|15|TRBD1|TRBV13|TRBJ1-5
TGCGCCAGCAGCTTGACCACAGGGGGCCTTCAGCCCCAGCATTTT
CASSLTTGGLQPQHF
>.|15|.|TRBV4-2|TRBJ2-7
TGTGCCAGCAGCCAACCTGGGAGTTTAGGGGACGAGCAGTACTTC
CASSQPGSLGDEQYF
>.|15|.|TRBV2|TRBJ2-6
TGTGCCAGCACCCCCGGGACGCATGGGGTGAACGTCCTGACTTTC
CASTPGTHGVNVLTF
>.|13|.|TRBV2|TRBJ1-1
TGTGCCGGCAGTTGGCAGGGGCTCACTGAAGCTTTCTTT
CAGSWQGLTEAFF
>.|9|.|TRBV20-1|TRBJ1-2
TGCAGTGCTATTTCGGGCTACACCTTC
CSAISGYTF
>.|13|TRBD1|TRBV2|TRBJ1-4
TGTGCCAGCAGAGGGGGCATAGATGAAAAACTGTTTTTT
CASRGGIDEKLFF
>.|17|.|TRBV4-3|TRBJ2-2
TGCGCCAGCAGCCAACCCAAAAGGCCTAGTAGCACCGGGGAGCTGTTTTTT
CASSQPKRPSSTGELFF
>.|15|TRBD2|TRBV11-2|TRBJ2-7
TGTGCCAGCAGCCGCCAGATTAGCGGGCAATCGGGACAGTACTTC
CASSRQISGQSGQYF
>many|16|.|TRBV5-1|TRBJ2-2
TGCGCCAGCAGCTTTCCATCAGCTTCGAACACCGGGGAGCTGTTTTTT
CASSFPSASNTGELFF
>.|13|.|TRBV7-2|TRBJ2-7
TGTGCCAGCAGCTACCTGCGGGGCTACGAGCAGTACTTC
CASSYLRGYEQYF
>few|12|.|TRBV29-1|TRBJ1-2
TGCAGCGTGCCGTGGGTCGGATATGGCTACACCTTC
CSVPWVGYGYTF
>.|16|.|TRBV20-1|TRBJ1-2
TGCAGTGCTAGAGATACAAGATTTTTGCAGCTCTATGGCTACACCTTC
CSARDTRFLQLYGYTF
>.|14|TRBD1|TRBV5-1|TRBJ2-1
TGCGCCAGCAGCCCGGGGACAGGGAGGCATGAGCAGTTCTTC
CASSPGTGRHEQFF
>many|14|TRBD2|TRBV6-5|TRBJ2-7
TGTGCCAGCAGTCAACGGGGACTAGGATGGGAGCAGTACTTC
CASSQRGLGWEQYF
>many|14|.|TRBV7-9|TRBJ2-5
TGTGCCAGCAGCTTATCAGGGCTGTTAGAAACCCAGTACTTC
CASSLSGLLETQYF
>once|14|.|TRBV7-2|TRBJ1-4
TGTGCCAGCAGCCTCGCCCCAGGGAATGAAAAACTGTTTTTT
CASSLAPGNEKLFF
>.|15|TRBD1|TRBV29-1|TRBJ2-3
TGCAGCGTGGGGAACCGGGACAGGGGCCCAGATACGCAGTATTTT
CSVGNRDRGPDTQYF
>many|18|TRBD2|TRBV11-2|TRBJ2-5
TGTGCCAGCAGCTTAGATGTGACTAGCGGGAGCCGGTACAAGACCCAGTACTTC
CASSLDVTSGSRYKTQYF
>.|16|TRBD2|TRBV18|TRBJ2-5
TGTGCCAGCTCACCGAGGACTAGCGGGAGACGAGAGACCCAGTACTTC
CASSPRTSGRRETQYF
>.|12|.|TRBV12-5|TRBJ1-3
TGTGCCAGCGGGCCCCGGGGAAACACCATATATTTT
CASGPRGNTIYF
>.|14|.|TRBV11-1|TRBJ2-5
TGTGCCAGCAGCTTAGGCCCGTACCAAGAGACCCAGTACTTC
CASSLGPYQETQYF
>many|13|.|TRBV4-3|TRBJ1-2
TGCGCCAGCAGCCAAGACCGGTTCTATGGCTACACCTTC
CASSQDRFYGYTF
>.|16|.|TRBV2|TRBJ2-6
TGTGCCAGCATTCGTAGGTGGGTTAGCGGGGCCAACGTCCTGACTTTC
CASIRRWVSGANVLTF